This T cell receptor beta chain was found in a study of T-cell memory formation after mild COVID-19 (dated by TCRdb to about 2021). Some background on the complete study: TCR sequence clusters from the two donors were found to be largely donor specific. Longitudinal TCRalpha and TCRbeta repertoire sequencing tracked T-cell clones expanding and contracting after mild COVID-19 in a couple of donors. The cohort was made up of two young adult volunteers, one female and one male, who were previously healthy.

Here is what the overall study found, with its caveats: Some responding clones were detected in pre-infection memory, which suggested that pre-existing cross-reactive memory T cells had joined the SARS-CoV-2 response. Balanced CD4/CD8 phenotypes were observed for clones contracting from day 15 to 85, whereas a bias towards CD4+ was observed for a second wave of clones expanding from day 15 to 37. The study included only a couple of mild cases, and larger cohorts that include severe cases with pre-infection samples were judged to be necessary. SARS-CoV-2 specificity was not confirmed for the second-wave clones peaking on day 37. Contracting CD4+ clones turned up mainly in the CM and EM memory subsets, whereas EMRA was where CD8+ clones were enriched.

Ficoll-Paque density gradient centrifugation was the method used to isolate PBMCs. The sequencer was an Illumina NovaSeq 6000. TCRalpha and TCRbeta cDNA libraries were built by 5'RACE with constant-segment primers, adding sample barcodes and unique molecular identifiers. Trizol reagent was used to extract RNA from every sample. Libraries were amplified in two PCR steps, with a second sample barcode and Illumina TruSeq adapters added in the second step. Sequencing of libraries was performed on an Illumina NovaSeq with 2 x 150 bp paired-end reads. Per the original workflow: With migec v1.2.7, reads were demultiplexed and then collapsed into UMI-guided consensus sequences. Using mixcr v2.1.11, UMI consensuses were aligned to TRA and TRB V and J templates and then assembled into clonotypes. Expanded or contracted clonotypes were those called significant by both edgeR and NoisET, with noise models trained on biological replicates. edgeR calls used a false discovery rate-adjusted p below 0.01 and a log2 fold-change threshold of 1. As an exploratory analysis of dynamics, PCA with hierarchical clustering was applied to max-normalized trajectories of the 1000 most abundant clonotypes. Separately sequenced CD4+ and CD8+ repertoires were used to assign the CD4 or CD8 phenotype of responding clones. TCRdb trimmed the raw reads at Q25, called clones with MiXCR and kept productive beta chains. One record per CDR3 amino acid sequence lists the most common genes and DNA. The V and J calls shown here were made by TCRdb, not taken from the authors' results. This sample comprises hundreds of thousands of distinct CDR3 sequences, approximately 25% of them detected only once. 8.8% of the sample comes from the top ten.

Reading the germline V gene gives CDR1 MNHEY and CDR2 SVGAGI. V lost 5 bases and J lost 6 bases, and the count of bases not matched to a germline gene is 8. The CDR3, cysteine through phenylalanine, is 14 amino acids long. Only CDR3 DNA remains: 42 bases, in frame from the first base. This clonotype was picked up a small number of times. Its recognized antigen is unknown. Base qualities are not at hand, and no much larger clone is one base apart. The clonotype originates from an adult woman who had mild COVID-19 (a few samples of this study predate the infection). The sample titles of this study are shuffled in the database, so cell type and time point are left out; the donor was told from shared clones. This chain is built from TRBV6-5 and TRBJ2-7, with TRBD2 matching 9 junction bases. The specimen sequenced was PBMCs or a T cell subset sorted from them (not recorded which). The nucleotides are TGTGCCAGCAGTCCCGGGACTAGCTATGGCGAGCAGTACTTC. Its protein is CASSPGTSYGEQYF.